This T cell receptor (beta chain) was sequenced for a study of cytomegalovirus exposure and HLA in healthy donors. A note on this clone: Antigen unknown.

Whole-study results and caveats: In a later analysis, donors in an Asian-associated ancestry cluster reportedly had fewer N-insertions in productive TCRs than the cohort mean.

It was with 60 Vbeta and 13 Jbeta primers that the PCR ran. Profiling relied on immunoSEQ multiplex PCR, and the TCRdb table lists in-frame clones only, not all of them. Among about 55,000 clones listed, about 82% were seen once. The sequenced material came from PBMCs. This receptor was identified in a man younger than 45 in good health and CMV-seronegative.

CDR3 region: CASSVVDRRSGYTF. Here the CDR3 DNA reads TGTGCCAGCAGCGTAGTAGACAGGCGGAGTGGCTACACCTTC. The chain recombines TRBV9 with TRBJ1-2; a possible D gene is TRBD1 (6 bases). CDR1 and CDR2 (germline): SGDLS, YYNGEE. Between the trimmed V and J ends, which lost 0 bases and 7 bases, there was a span of 13 bases. The CDR3 sequence is 14 residues long.